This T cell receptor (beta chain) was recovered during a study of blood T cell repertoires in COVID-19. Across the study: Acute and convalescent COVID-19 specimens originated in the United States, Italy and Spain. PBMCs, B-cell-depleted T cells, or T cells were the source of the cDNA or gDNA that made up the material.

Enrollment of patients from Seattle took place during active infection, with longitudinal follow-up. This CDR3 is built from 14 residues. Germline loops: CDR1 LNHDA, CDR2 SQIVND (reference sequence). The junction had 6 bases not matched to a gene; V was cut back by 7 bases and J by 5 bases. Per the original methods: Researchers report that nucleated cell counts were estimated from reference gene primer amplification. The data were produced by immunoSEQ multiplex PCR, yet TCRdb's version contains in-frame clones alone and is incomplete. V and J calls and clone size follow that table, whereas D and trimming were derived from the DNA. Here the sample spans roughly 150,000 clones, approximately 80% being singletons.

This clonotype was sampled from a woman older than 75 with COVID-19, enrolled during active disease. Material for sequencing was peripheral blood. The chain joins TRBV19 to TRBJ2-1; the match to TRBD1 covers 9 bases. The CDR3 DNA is TGTGCCAGTAAACGGACAGGGGCGGACAATGAGCAGTTCTTC. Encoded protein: CASKRTGADNEQFF.